This T cell receptor (beta chain) emerged from a study of radiation and T cells in renal cell carcinoma (dated by TCRdb to 2018 to 2021). Regarding the research as a whole: The samples were obtained from a clinical trial, where primary renal cell carcinomas were treated with 15 Gy stereotactic body radiation therapy and then removed by nephrectomy 4 weeks afterward. TCR beta sequencing covered some 55 samples in total, comprising around 26 tumors and roughly 27 peripheral blood samples. Across all 50 or so samples, 4,016,671 unique CDR3 nucleotide sequences, encoding roughly 2,600,000 unique CDR3 amino acid sequences, were identified. Paper-wide results and their limitations: Because the trial had a single-armed design, the trial could not examine how radiation dose or scheduling affected the TCR repertoire. Blood repertoire dynamics were not followed beyond 4 weeks after treatment. Because no pretreatment tumor biopsies were available, whether clonotypes were present in the tumor at baseline could not be determined. Top tumor clonotypes rose in blood from baseline to 2 weeks post-radiation, then contracted by 4 weeks, suggesting transient expansion of tumor-resident clones.

The meaning of the sample's time point label: baseline pretreatment blood. The treatment or condition label here, explained by the study, means: 15 Gy SBRT to primary tumor, nephrectomy 4 weeks later. Serial peripheral blood from radiation-treated patients was sampled at baseline, 2 weeks and 4 weeks after SBRT to track tumor-enriched clonotypes. Every patient had renal cell carcinoma of clear cell pathology. The QIAamp DNA Blood Mini Kit (Qiagen) was used to prepare genomic DNA for TCR sequencing. Only samples passing all quality control checks were included in the analyses. This clone was observed a handful of times. The antigen it recognizes is unknown. No per-base quality is available; no much larger clone lies one base away. CDR1 and CDR2, per the germline V gene (reference sequence), are LNHDA and SQIVND. The cysteine opens and the phenylalanine closes a CDR3 of 15 amino acids. CDR3 DNA only is kept here, 45 bases in frame from base 1. Trimming takes 8 bases from V and 3 bases from J, and the germline ends sit 17 bases apart.

TCR beta libraries were generated from genomic DNA with the immunoSEQ kit, following the manufacturer's recommendations. To prepare libraries, a first multiplex PCR with proprietary primers was run, followed by a second PCR that added unique barcodes, and a bead cleanup was done after each round. Each sample batch included a kit-provided positive control reaction and a negative control reaction. The final libraries were assessed on an Agilent 4200 TapeStation D1000 ScreenTape, pooled by volume, and quantified by qPCR. An Illumina NextSeq500 fitted with a MidOutput 150-cycle cartridge performed the sequencing, running 156 Read1 cycles and 15 Index1 cycles with the kit's custom primers. The pooled library was loaded at roughly 0.93 pM, with an approximately 20% PhiX control spiked in. For the original study's pipeline: The vendor-processed data were analyzed in R, and a clonotype was defined as all T cells that share the same CDR3 nucleotide sequence. For clone abundance analyses, frequencies were normalized to the 10,000 most abundant clones per sample. Before analysis, public T cell clones were removed, and these numbered fewer than six per sample on average. An abundance difference of at least 32-fold between compartments was the criterion for calling clonotypes tumor-enriched or baseline blood-enriched. A beta-binomial differential abundance model was used to identify clonotypes that were expanded or contracted between blood time points. The Baroni-Urbani and Buser coefficient was used to measure tumor-blood repertoire similarity, and groups were compared with two-tailed Wilcoxon tests in R. TCRdb stores this immuneACCESS table with in-frame sequences only. Part of the clones is absent; in the studies checked, under half of the shortfall reflects unresolved V genes, and no reason is known for the rest. V, J and clone size were drawn from that table, and D and trimming were deduced from the DNA. Within this sample are 100,000 to 150,000 clones, with roughly 80% of them counted one time only. About 3% of the sample is taken by the ten largest.

The clonotype originates from a woman aged 55-69 years with renal cell carcinoma. The sequencing used blood, collected from a patient whose treatment included radiotherapy and nephrectomy. This chain joins TRBV19 to TRBJ1-5; a confident D gene designation cannot be given. The CDR3 region: CASGLTGAYNQPQHF. The nucleotide sequence is TGTGCCAGTGGGTTGACCGGTGCGTACAATCAGCCCCAGCATTTT.